This TCR beta chain derives from a study of T cell changes during pregnancy in multiple sclerosis (dated by TCRdb to 2018 to 2020). In terms of the full investigation: In women with multiple sclerosis, the researchers looked at how the T cell repertoire shifted as pregnancy progressed.

Inclusive of the bounding cysteine and phenylalanine, the CDR3 is 16 residues long. Only the CDR3 DNA is retained, 48 bases long and in frame from the first base. V is pared back by 6 bases and J by 5 bases, with 19 bases lying between the germline termini. Via the germline V gene (reference sequence), CDR1 is MNHNY and CDR2 SVGAGI. To prepare the library, the immunoSEQ multiplex PCR assay was applied. This immuneACCESS table, as held by TCRdb, lists in-frame sequences with V and J called but not all clones. Of the missing ones, under half trace to an unresolved V gene in checked studies; the others have no known cause. This sample has about 30,000 clones in its table, and around 90% of those were observed once. The ten largest clones take up about 0.4% of the sample. On this clone: Its binding antigen is unknown. Per-base quality was not reported, and no clone a single base away is much larger than it.

The chain couples TRBV6-6 to TRBJ2-2, and TRBD2 may be the D gene, going by 6 matching bases. The clonotype originates from a female donor in good health, enrolled as a control in a pregnancy study. Sequenced material: CD4+ T cells from peripheral blood mononuclear cells, taken in the second trimester of pregnancy. The encoded CDR3 is CASRERRALNTGELFF. The nucleotide sequence is TGTGCCAGCAGGGAACGGAGGGCCTTGAATACCGGGGAGCTGTTTTTT.